The clone carrying this T cell receptor beta chain has a handful of counts. Time point in this sample: newly diagnosed GD, antithyroid drugs for less than 3 months. From RNA extracted from PBMCs, the TCR library was made. Germline CDR1 MNHNS, CDR2 SASEGT. Trimming took 6 bases from V and 8 from J, leaving 14 bases between them. The CDR3 is 12 amino acids. Relying on iRepertoire HTBI primers and Arm-PCR of CDR3 regions, the team built TCR beta libraries. TCRdb redid the calling of the multiplex PCR reads with MiXCR, one entry per CDR3 protein. The sample has 380,000 or so distinct CDR3 sequences; about 16% are singletons. The sample originates from a study of regulatory T cells in long-lasting Graves disease. The same specimen was also included in a second study, on T cells in Graves' hyperthyroidism and ophthalmopathy.

The starting material was peripheral blood mononuclear cells (PBMCs), obtained at new diagnosis, from a patient treated with antithyroid drugs. This receptor was obtained from a woman aged 18-29 years with Graves disease. The chain links TRBV6-1 to TRBJ2-7; D is undetermined. CDR3 amino acids: CASRSTVTQQYF. The CDR3 DNA sequence: TGTGCCAGCAGGTCAACAGTGACCCAGCAGTACTTC.